This TCR beta chain stems from a study of monozygotic twins with inflammatory bowel disease. Findings and caveats of the study: IBD patients displayed reduced TCRbeta diversity (inverse Simpson) when set against healthy co-twins.

The CDR3 covers 14 residues. Germline values: CDR1 SGHRS, CDR2 YFSETQ. Blood, 2.5 to 3 ml, was drawn per donor. UMIs bearing a 6-nucleotide sample barcode were added through template switching. TCRdb reprocessed the 5' RACE reads and reports one entry per CDR3 protein, with no DNA. The sample data list about 420,000 distinct CDR3 sequences. On this clonotype: The antigen remains unidentified.

This chain joins TRBV5-1 and TRBJ2-5. Input material: blood. The receptor comes from a human donor with ulcerative colitis or Crohn's disease, or a healthy co-twin of an affected twin (not recorded which). Here the CDR3 reads CASSLGHIQETQYF.